This record covers a single T cell receptor beta chain. Profiling relied on immunoSEQ multiplex PCR, and the TCRdb table lists in-frame clones only, not all of them. The data hold 70,000 to 95,000 clones, with approximately 90% observed a single time. These data come from a study of T cell changes during pregnancy in multiple sclerosis. Germline assignment: CDR1 SGHDN and CDR2 FVKESK. After removal of 4 bases from V and 1 base from J, the junction contained 14 bases not matched to a gene. The CDR3 covers 19 residues. The receptor was derived from a female donor with multiple sclerosis, enrolled in a pregnancy study. The sequences come from peripheral blood, collected before pregnancy. The chain employs TRBV14 and TRBJ2-3, with TRBD1 identical over 10 bases. The CDR3 bases are TGTGCCAGCAGCCCGGAGACAGGGGGCCTCCCTGCGCGCACAGATACGCAGTATTTT. Translated: CASSPETGGLPARTDTQYF.